The sequence of this T cell receptor beta chain was determined in a study of control samples from healthy donors and cancer patients. Germline CDR1 and CDR2: SGHTA and FQGTGA. This CDR3 is built from 13 residues. V gave up 4 bases and J gave up 1 base, with 7 bases separating them. Method: immunoSEQ multiplex PCR; TCRdb's copy keeps in-frame clones and lacks some. The sample has about 65,000 clones; about nine tenths are singletons. The clonotype comes from a woman aged 50 to 65 with colorectal cancer. The material sequenced was PBMCs. This sequence joins TRBV7-3 and TRBJ1-2; D ambiguous. The CDR3 protein is CASSSNSNYGYTF. As DNA, the CDR3 is TGTGCCAGCAGCTCTAACAGTAACTATGGCTACACCTTC.